This T cell receptor beta chain comes out of a study of blood T cells in healthy people across ages. PCR was performed a second time for 7 to 11 cycles using a sample-barcoded 5' primer and a J-beta primer mix. A single record per CDR3 protein comes from TCRdb applying MiXCR to the 5' RACE reads. This sample yields about a million distinct CDR3 sequences, of which roughly 51% are seen a single time; 20% to 25% belongs to the top ten. The sequencing input was blood. The sequence was collected from a woman aged 55-70 years in good health.

The DNA of the CDR3 is TGTGCCAGCAGTTCGGGACAGGTTGCTAACTATGGCTACACCTTC. This codes for CASSSGQVANYGYTF. The V and J genes are TRBV12-3 or TRBV12-4 and TRBJ1-2; 8 nucleotides match TRBD1. CDR3 length: 15 residues. V lost 4 bases to trimming and J lost 0 bases; unmatched junction nucleotides: 4.